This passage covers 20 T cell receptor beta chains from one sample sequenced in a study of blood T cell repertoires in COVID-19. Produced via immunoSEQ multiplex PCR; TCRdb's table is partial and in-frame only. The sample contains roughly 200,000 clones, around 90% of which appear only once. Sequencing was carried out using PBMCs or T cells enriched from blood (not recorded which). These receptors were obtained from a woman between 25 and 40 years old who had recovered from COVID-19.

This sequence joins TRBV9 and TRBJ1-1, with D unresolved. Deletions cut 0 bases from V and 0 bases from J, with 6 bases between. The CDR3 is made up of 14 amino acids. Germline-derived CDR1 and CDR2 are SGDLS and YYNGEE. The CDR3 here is CASSVDIMNTEAFF. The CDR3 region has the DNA TGTGCCAGCAGCGTAGACATAATGAACACTGAAGCTTTCTTT.

In nucleotides, the CDR3 is TGTGCCAGCAGTCCGAGTCGCGGAGGGCAGTACTTC. It encodes CASSPSRGGQYF. The chain recombines TRBV12-3 or TRBV12-4 with TRBJ2-7; maybe TRBD2 (5 bases). The CDR3 has 12 amino acids. With 5 bases removed from V and 9 bases from J, the gap between germline ends came to 14 bases.

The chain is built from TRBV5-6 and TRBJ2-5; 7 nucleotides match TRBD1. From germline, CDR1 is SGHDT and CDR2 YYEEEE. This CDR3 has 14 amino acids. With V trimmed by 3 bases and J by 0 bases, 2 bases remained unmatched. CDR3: CASSSTGYQETQYF. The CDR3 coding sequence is TGTGCCAGCAGCTCGACAGGGTACCAAGAGACCCAGTACTTC. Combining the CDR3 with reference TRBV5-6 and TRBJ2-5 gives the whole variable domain DAGVTQSPTHLIKTRGQQVTLRCSPKSGHDTVSWYQQALGQGPQFIFQYYEEEERQRGNFPDRFSGHQFPNYSSELNVNALLLGDSALYLCASSSTGYQETQYFGPGTRLLVL.

CDR3 in DNA: TGTGCCAGGACGACAGGGGGTCATTCACCCCTCCACTTT. This codes for CARTTGGHSPLHF. J is TRBJ1-6 and V is TRBV27; 9 nucleotides match TRBD1. The germline CDR1 and CDR2 sequences are MNHEY and SMNVEV (reference sequence). V gave up 9 bases and J gave up 8 bases; unmatched junction bases: 5. This CDR3 is built from 13 residues.

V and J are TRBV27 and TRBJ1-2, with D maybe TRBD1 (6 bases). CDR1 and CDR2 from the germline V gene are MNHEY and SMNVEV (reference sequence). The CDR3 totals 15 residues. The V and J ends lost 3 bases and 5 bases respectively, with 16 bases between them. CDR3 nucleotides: TGTGCCAGCAGTTTCGCGGGCGGGGGCCCATATGGCTACACCTTC. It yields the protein CASSFAGGGPYGYTF.

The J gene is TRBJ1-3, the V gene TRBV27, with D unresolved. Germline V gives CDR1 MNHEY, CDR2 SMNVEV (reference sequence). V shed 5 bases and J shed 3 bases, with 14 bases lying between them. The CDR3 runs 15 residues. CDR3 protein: CASSLLPLSGNTIYF. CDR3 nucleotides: TGTGCCAGCAGTCTCCTCCCCCTGAGTGGAAACACCATATATTTT.

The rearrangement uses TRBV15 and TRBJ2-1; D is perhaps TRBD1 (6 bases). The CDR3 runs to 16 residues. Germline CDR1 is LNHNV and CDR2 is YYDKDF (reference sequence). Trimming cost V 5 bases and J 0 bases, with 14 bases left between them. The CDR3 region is CATSGETGGSYNEQFF. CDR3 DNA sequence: TGTGCCACCAGCGGGGAGACAGGCGGCTCCTACAATGAGCAGTTCTTC.

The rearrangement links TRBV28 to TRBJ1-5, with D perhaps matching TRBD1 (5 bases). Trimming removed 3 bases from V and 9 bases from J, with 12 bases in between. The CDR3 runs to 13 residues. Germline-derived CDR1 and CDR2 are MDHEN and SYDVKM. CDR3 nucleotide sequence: TGTGCCAGCAGTTTTGGGGGGTTTGGGCCCCAGCATTTT. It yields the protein CASSFGGFGPQHF.

The DNA for the CDR3 is TGTGCCAGCAGCTTAATGGGACAGGGGAATTCACCCCTCCACTTT. As protein: CASSLMGQGNSPLHF. The rearrangement links TRBV7-3 to TRBJ1-6, with 10 bases aligning to TRBD1. Trimming cost V 1 base and J 7 bases; bases outside gene matches: 1. Germline CDR1 is SGHTA and CDR2 is FQGTGA. The CDR3 is 15 amino acids.

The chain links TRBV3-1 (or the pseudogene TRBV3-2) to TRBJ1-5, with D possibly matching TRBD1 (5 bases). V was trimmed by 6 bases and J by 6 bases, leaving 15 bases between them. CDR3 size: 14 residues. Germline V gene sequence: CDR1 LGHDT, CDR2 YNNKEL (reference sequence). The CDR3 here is CASSLQGLSQPQHF. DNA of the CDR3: TGTGCCAGCAGTCTTCAGGGTTTAAGTCAGCCCCAGCATTTT.

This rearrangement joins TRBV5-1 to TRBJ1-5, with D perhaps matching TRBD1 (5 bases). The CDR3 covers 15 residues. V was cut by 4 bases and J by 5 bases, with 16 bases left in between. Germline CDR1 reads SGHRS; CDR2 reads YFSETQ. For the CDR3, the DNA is TGCGCCAGCAGCCTCGATCGGGGGGAAGATCAGCCCCAGCATTTT. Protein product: CASSLDRGEDQPQHF.

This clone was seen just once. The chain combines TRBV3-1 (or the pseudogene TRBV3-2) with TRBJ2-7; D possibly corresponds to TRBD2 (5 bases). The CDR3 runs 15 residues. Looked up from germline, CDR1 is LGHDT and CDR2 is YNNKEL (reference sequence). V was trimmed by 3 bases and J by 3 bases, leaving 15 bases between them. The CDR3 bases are TGTGCCAGCAGCCAGGACCGGGGAACCTGCTACGAGCAGTACTTC. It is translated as CASSQDRGTCYEQYF.

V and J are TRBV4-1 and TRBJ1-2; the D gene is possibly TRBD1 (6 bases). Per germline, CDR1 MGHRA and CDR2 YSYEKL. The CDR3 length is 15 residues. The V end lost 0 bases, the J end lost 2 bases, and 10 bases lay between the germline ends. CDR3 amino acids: CASSQEGAENYGYTF. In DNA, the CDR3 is TGCGCCAGCAGCCAAGAGGGGGCTGAAAACTATGGCTACACCTTC.

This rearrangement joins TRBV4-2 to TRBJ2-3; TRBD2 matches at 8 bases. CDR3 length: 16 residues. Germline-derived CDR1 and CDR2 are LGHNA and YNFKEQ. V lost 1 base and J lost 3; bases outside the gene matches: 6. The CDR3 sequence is CASSQVRTGGTDTQYF. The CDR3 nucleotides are TGTGCCAGCAGCCAAGTTAGGACGGGGGGGACAGATACGCAGTATTTT.

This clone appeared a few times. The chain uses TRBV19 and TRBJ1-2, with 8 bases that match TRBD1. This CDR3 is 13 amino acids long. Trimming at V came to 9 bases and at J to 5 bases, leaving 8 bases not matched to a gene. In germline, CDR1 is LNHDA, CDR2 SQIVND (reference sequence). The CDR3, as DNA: TGTGCCAGCCGACAGGGGCCGTTATATGGCTACACCTTC. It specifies CASRQGPLYGYTF.

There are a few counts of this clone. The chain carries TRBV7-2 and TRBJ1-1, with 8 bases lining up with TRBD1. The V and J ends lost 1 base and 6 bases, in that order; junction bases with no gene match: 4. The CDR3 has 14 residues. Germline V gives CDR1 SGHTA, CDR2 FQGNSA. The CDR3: CASSLDRGMSEAFF. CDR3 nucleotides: TGTGCCAGCAGCTTAGACAGGGGGATGTCTGAAGCTTTCTTT.

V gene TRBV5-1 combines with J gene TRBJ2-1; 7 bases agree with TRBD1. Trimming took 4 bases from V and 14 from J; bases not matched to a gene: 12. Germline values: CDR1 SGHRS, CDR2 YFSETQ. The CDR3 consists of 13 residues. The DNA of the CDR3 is TGCGCCAGCAGCCGGGACAGCAACTCGGAGGAGTTCTTC. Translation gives CASSRDSNSEEFF.

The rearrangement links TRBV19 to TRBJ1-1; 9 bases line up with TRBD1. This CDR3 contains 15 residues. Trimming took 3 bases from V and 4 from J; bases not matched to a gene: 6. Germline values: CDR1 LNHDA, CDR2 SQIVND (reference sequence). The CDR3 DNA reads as TGTGCCAGTAGTATTGCGGGACAGGGCGCCACTGAAGCTTTCTTT. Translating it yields CASSIAGQGATEAFF.

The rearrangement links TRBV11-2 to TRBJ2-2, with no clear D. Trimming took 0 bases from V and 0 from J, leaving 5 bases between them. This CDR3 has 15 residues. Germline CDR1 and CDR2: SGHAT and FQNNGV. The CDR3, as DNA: TGTGCCAGCAGCTTAGATACAGCGAACACCGGGGAGCTGTTTTTT. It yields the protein CASSLDTANTGELFF.

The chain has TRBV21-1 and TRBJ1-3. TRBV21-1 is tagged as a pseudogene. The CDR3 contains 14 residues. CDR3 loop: CASTRGRAGNTIYF. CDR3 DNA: TGTGCCAGCACCCGGGGTAGGGCCGGAAACACCATATATTTT.